This TCR beta chain was obtained from a study of T cell responses to AZD1222 COVID-19 vaccine. The overall study: Analyses pooled second doses at about 4 or about 12 weeks. Study outcomes and limitations: Increases in Spike-specific TCR breadth and depth were seen after two AZD1222 doses. Spike-wide vaccine-associated CD4 TCRs dominated at 160-218 and 743-854.

Method: immunoSEQ multiplex PCR; TCRdb's copy keeps in-frame clones and lacks some. The sample records some 150,000 clones, about 93% being singletons. Notes on this clone: The antigen is unknown.

This clonotype was sampled from an adult in good health. The starting material was peripheral blood, obtained on day 0 of AZD1222 vaccination.

The CDR3 reads CASTENTEAFF. DNA of the CDR3: TGCGCCAGCACCGAGAACACTGAAGCTTTCTTT. This chain uses TRBV5-1 with TRBJ1-1, with D unclear. The CDR3 has 11 amino acids. Germline values: CDR1 SGHRS, CDR2 YFSETQ. V was clipped by 6 bases and J by 1 base, with 4 bases between them. Full variable domain (remainder filled in from reference TRBV5-1 and TRBJ1-1): KAGVTQTPRYLIKTRGQQVTLSCSPISGHRSVSWYQQTPGQGLQFLFEYFSETQRNKGNFPGRFSGRQFSNSRSEMNVSTLELGDSALYLCASTENTEAFFGQGTRLTVV.